Presented here are 21 T cell receptor beta chains from one specimen sequenced in a study of T-cell memory formation after mild COVID-19 (TCRdb year 2021). Preparation of the library involved 5' RACE. Sequenced on an Illumina NovaSeq 6000. TCRdb trimmed the raw reads at Q25, called clones with MiXCR and kept productive beta chains. Rows with a matching CDR3 protein are joined into one entry that keeps the most common DNA and genes. Across this sample there are over 450,000 distinct CDR3 sequences, with around 21% seen only once. Jointly, the top ten make up approximately 12% of the sample. The sample comprised PBMCs or a T cell subset sorted from them (not recorded which). The receptors derive from an adult woman who had mild COVID-19 (a few samples of this study predate the infection). The sample titles of this study are shuffled in the database, so cell type and time point are left out; the donor was told from shared clones.

The genes are TRBV20-1 and TRBJ2-7; D gene unclear. The CDR3 is made up of 10 amino acids. CDR1 and CDR2 (germline): DFQATT, SNEGSKA (reference sequence). V shed 3 bases and J shed 9 bases, with 9 bases lying between them. DNA of the CDR3: TGCAGTGCTAGTCCCCTCGCGCAGTACTTC. Protein: CSASPLAQYF.

V usage is TRBV20-1 and J usage is TRBJ1-5; 7 positions match TRBD1. The CDR3 covers 14 residues. The germline CDR1 and CDR2 sequences are DFQATT and SNEGSKA (reference sequence). V shed 5 bases and J 1 base; nucleotides not matched to a gene: 5. CDR3 in amino acids: CSASGQKSNQPQHF. The CDR3 DNA reads TGCAGTGCTTCGGGACAGAAGAGCAATCAGCCCCAGCATTTT.

The CDR3 nucleotides are TGTGCCAGCAGCTTGACTAGCGGGAGGGCTGGGGCCAACGTCCTGACTTTC. Protein product: CASSLTSGRAGANVLTF. The chain has TRBV13 and TRBJ2-6; 14 nucleotides line up with TRBD2. The germline V gene has CDR1 PRHDT and CDR2 FYEKMQ (reference sequence). This CDR3 spans 17 amino acids. Trimming took 3 bases from V and 2 from J; bases not matched to a gene: 0.

There are many counts of this clonotype. The rearrangement links TRBV18 to TRBJ1-1, with unresolved D. From germline, CDR1 is KGHSH and CDR2 LQKENI. CDR3 length: 13 residues. The V and J ends lost 3 bases and 1 base respectively, with 6 bases between them. The CDR3 region has the DNA TGTGCCAGCTCACCCAGAGCGAACACTGAAGCTTTCTTT. Translating gives CASSPRANTEAFF.

J is TRBJ1-1 and V is TRBV30; D gene ambiguous. This CDR3 spans 10 amino acids. Between the trimmed V and J ends, which lost 3 bases and 5 bases, there was a span of 4 bases. Germline loops: CDR1 GTSNPN, CDR2 SVGIG (reference sequence). The CDR3 protein is CAWSLTEAFF. Written as DNA, the CDR3 is TGTGCCTGGAGCCTAACTGAAGCTTTCTTT.

This clonotype was observed a few times. J is TRBJ2-5 and V is TRBV3-1; the D is unclear. The CDR3 spans 12 residues. Trimming removed 0 bases at V and 6 bases at J, with 5 bases between. Germline assignment: CDR1 LGHDT and CDR2 YNNKEL (reference sequence). The CDR3 nucleotides read TGTGCCAGCAGCCAAGATCGAAAGACCCAGTACTTC. Residues: CASSQDRKTQYF.

This clonotype appeared a few times. The genes are TRBV7-8 and TRBJ2-1; 11 nucleotides line up with TRBD1. Trimming cost V 4 bases and J 13 bases; bases outside gene matches: 9. Germline-derived CDR1 and CDR2 are SGHVS and FQNEAQ. The CDR3 runs 14 residues. The CDR3 here is CASSSRDRGGIQFF. CDR3 nucleotides: TGTGCCAGCAGCTCGAGGGACAGGGGGGGGATTCAGTTCTTC.

Only a few counts were recorded for this clonotype. This chain connects TRBV20-1 to TRBJ2-1, with 11 bases identical to TRBD2. The trim removed 3 bases at V and 3 bases at J, leaving 4 bases unmatched. Per germline, CDR1 DFQATT and CDR2 SNEGSKA (reference sequence). The CDR3 consists of 15 residues. This CDR3 is CSARGTSGNYNEQFF. As DNA, the CDR3 is TGCAGTGCTAGGGGGACTAGCGGCAACTACAATGAGCAGTTCTTC.

This clonotype has a handful of counts. The chain recombines TRBV24-1 with TRBJ2-1; TRBD2 aligns across 7 bases. Per germline, CDR1 KGHDR and CDR2 SFDVKD. The CDR3 sequence is 15 residues long. J lost 5 bases, V lost 3 bases, and 6 bases had no gene match. The CDR3 nucleotides read TGTGCCACCAGTGATCACGGGACTACGCACAATGAGCAGTTCTTC. Translated, it gives CATSDHGTTHNEQFF.

The V gene is TRBV12-3 or TRBV12-4, the J gene TRBJ2-1, with TRBD2 matching 7 bases. V shed 1 base and J 4 bases; nucleotides not matched to a gene: 4. The CDR3 is made up of 15 amino acids. The CDR3 loop reads CASSLVASGYNEQFF. The CDR3 coding sequence is TGTGCCAGCAGTTTAGTGGCTAGCGGATACAATGAGCAGTTCTTC.

This clonotype was observed a few times. The V gene is TRBV4-2, the J gene TRBJ2-7, with TRBD1 as a possible D gene (5 bases). This CDR3 has 15 amino acids. The V end was cut by 1 base, the J end by 1 base, with 11 bases between. The V gene's germline CDR1 is LGHNA and CDR2 YNFKEQ. The CDR3 bases are TGTGCCAGCAGCCAAGTGGGGCAGAAGTCCTACGAGCAGTACTTC. It encodes CASSQVGQKSYEQYF.

V gene TRBV12-3 or TRBV12-4 combines with J gene TRBJ2-5, with D perhaps matching TRBD2 (6 bases). The V gene lost 3 bases and the J gene lost 4 bases, with 12 bases spanning the gap. The CDR3 spans 14 residues. The CDR3 spells CASSFLYSGETQYF. The CDR3 nucleotides are TGTGCCAGCAGTTTCCTGTATAGCGGAGAGACCCAGTACTTC.

This clonotype has only one observation. CDR3: CATSREGGPYEQYF. The CDR3, as DNA: TGTGCCACCAGCAGAGAGGGGGGCCCCTACGAGCAGTACTTC. The chain uses TRBV15 and TRBJ2-7; D possibly uses TRBD1 or TRBD2 (6 bases each). The CDR3 totals 14 residues. Germline V gene sequence: CDR1 LNHNV, CDR2 YYDKDF (reference sequence). V lost 0 bases to trimming and J lost 2 bases, with 8 bases between them.

In this sample, this clonotype turned up a few times. The gene calls are TRBV5-1 and TRBJ2-1; the D gene is possibly TRBD1 (5 bases). The CDR3 is made up of 15 amino acids. CDR1 SGHRS and CDR2 YFSETQ come from the germline V gene. V lost 2 bases and J lost 0, with 9 bases in between. CDR3 sequence (DNA): TGCGCCAGCAGCTTTGACAGTACCTCCTACAATGAGCAGTTCTTC. This codes for CASSFDSTSYNEQFF.

The chain employs TRBV6-5 and TRBJ1-4; 9 bases match TRBD1. V lost 9 bases and J lost 8; bases outside the gene matches: 22. CDR1 is MNHEY and CDR2 is SVGAGI in the germline V gene. The CDR3 spans 18 residues. The CDR3 sequence: CASKKTGTGIIREEKLFF. The CDR3 DNA reads as TGTGCCAGTAAAAAGACCGGGACAGGGATTATCAGGGAGGAAAAACTGTTTTTT.

This clonotype was seen a handful of times. V is TRBV18 and J is TRBJ1-2, with 7 bases matching TRBD1. CDR1 and CDR2 from the germline V gene are KGHSH and LQKENI. Trimming cost V 4 bases and J 12 bases; bases outside gene matches: 14. CDR3 length: 14 amino acids. CDR3 nucleotides: TGTGCCAGCTCACAGCCCGCCCGACAGGGTCAAGACACCTTC. Translation: CASSQPARQGQDTF.

CDR3 nucleotide sequence: TGTGCCAGCAGTTCCCGACAGGGGAGAAATGAGCAGTTCTTC. Its protein product is CASSSRQGRNEQFF. The V and J genes are TRBV28 and TRBJ2-1; 8 bases align to TRBD1. Trimming cost V 4 bases and J 7 bases; bases outside gene matches: 6. The length of the CDR3 is 14 residues. The germline CDR1 and CDR2 sequences are MDHEN and SYDVKM.

The J gene is TRBJ2-2, the V gene TRBV3-1, with D hard to call. Germline CDR1 LGHDT, CDR2 YNNKEL (reference sequence). V was trimmed by 8 bases and J by 6 bases, leaving 7 bases between them. This CDR3 region has 11 residues. CDR3 DNA sequence: TGTGCCAGCTGGTGGGCCGGGGAGCTGTTTTTT. Translated, it gives CASWWAGELFF. The whole variable domain, filled in from reference TRBV3-1 and TRBJ2-2, reads DTAVSQTPKYLVTQMGNDKSIKCEQNLGHDTMYWYKQDSKKFLKIMFSYNNKELIINETVPNRFSPKSPDKAHLNLHINSLELGDSAVYFCASWWAGELFFGEGSRLTVL.

This clonotype was detected a few times. The V and J genes are TRBV5-1 and TRBJ2-2, with 8 nucleotides matching TRBD1. V was pared by 0 bases and J by 7 bases, with 2 bases of the junction left unmatched. The CDR3 loop spans 14 amino acids. CDR1 and CDR2 (germline): SGHRS, YFSETQ. The CDR3 nucleotides read TGCGCCAGCAGCTTGGGACAGGGGTTCGGGGAGCTGTTTTTT. It specifies CASSLGQGFGELFF. Full variable domain (outside the CDR3, taken from reference TRBV5-1 and TRBJ2-2): KAGVTQTPRYLIKTRGQQVTLSCSPISGHRSVSWYQQTPGQGLQFLFEYFSETQRNKGNFPGRFSGRQFSNSRSEMNVSTLELGDSALYLCASSLGQGFGELFFGEGSRLTVL.

This clonotype came up a few times. The chain joins TRBV5-1 to TRBJ1-6; possible D gene TRBD1, 6 bases. In germline, CDR1 is SGHRS, CDR2 YFSETQ. V was clipped by 3 bases and J by 7 bases, with 17 bases between them. The CDR3 is 16 amino acids. The CDR3 loop reads CASSSEQGERNSPLHF. CDR3 sequence (DNA): TGCGCCAGCAGCTCGGAACAGGGTGAGCGGAATTCACCCCTCCACTTT.

V and J are TRBV6-5 and TRBJ1-2; D is uncertain. CDR1 and CDR2 from the germline V gene are MNHEY and SVGAGI. The V end lost 4 bases, the J end lost 4 bases, and 10 bases lay between the germline ends. The CDR3 spans 13 residues. CDR3 region: CASSSGVTYGYTF. The CDR3 nucleotides read TGTGCCAGCAGTTCTGGGGTAACCTATGGCTACACCTTC.